The subject of this entry is one T cell receptor (beta chain). This clone was seen just once. The specificity of this receptor is unknown. Base qualities are not recorded, but no much larger clone differs from it by a single base. Each collaborating institution followed its own protocols to collect whole blood in K2EDTA tubes. For TCRbeta analysis, collaborators shipped samples in one of three forms: frozen whole blood, isolated PBMCs, or DNA extracted from either of those sample types. This specimen comes from a study of blood T cell repertoires in COVID-19 (TCRdb year 2020). Notes on the research overall: The collaborator samples originated in the United States, Italy and Spain and spanned the acute and convalescent phases of COVID-19. The prospective study material was composed of cDNA or gDNA derived from T cells, B-cell-depleted T cells, or PBMCs. The repertoires were released in a freely available public database intended as a resource for research on the immune response to SARS-CoV-2. The samples were drawn from two sources: the first 160 participants of the ongoing ImmuneRACE study, and fewer than 1,500 subjects contributed by 6 global collaborators. Subjects who had been exposed to COVID-19, were actively infected with it, or had recovered from it provided the deeply sampled blood TCRbeta repertoires that made up the dataset. Where available, HLA class I and class II types were obtained from metadata supplied by the sample provider rather than from assay-based typing. Nearly every sample came with metadata listing a de-identified subject ID, COVID-19 status, age in years and sex. Points the paper makes about the study in general: How much clinical and demographic metadata was included differed by source and by participant, and the metadata was provided uncurated.

TCRbeta CDR3 regions were amplified from genomic DNA by means of the immunoSEQ Assay, a bias-controlled multiplex PCR. Per the authors' processing: The number of nucleated cells in each sample was estimated by amplification of reference gene primers within the assay. To quantify the absolute abundance of each unique TCRbeta CDR3 rearrangement, sequence reads were collapsed and filtered. Productive Simpson clonality was computed per sample as the square root of Simpson's diversity index over productive rearrangements. TCRdb mirrors the immuneACCESS table, restricted to in-frame sequences. Some clones are absent from its copies; in checked studies, under half trace to an unresolved V gene, and the reason for the others is unknown. V and J calls and clone size are those listed in that table; D and trimming were worked out from the DNA. In all, the sample holds some 230,000 clones, and roughly 80% of those were seen once. The ten largest clones take up about 7.4% of the sample.

After removal of 2 bases from V and 7 bases from J, the junction retains 9 bases not matched to a gene. CDR1 and CDR2 are drawn from the germline V gene: LGHNA, YNFKEQ. Spanning cysteine to phenylalanine, the CDR3 consists of 16 amino acids. The kept DNA is CDR3 alone, 48 bases in frame from the first base. The chain employs TRBV4-2 and TRBJ1-5, with TRBD1 matching 9 junction bases. The receptor's source is a woman between 50 and 59 years old with acute or convalescent COVID-19. Specimen: peripheral blood. The CDR3 is CASSQSIQGAGQPQHF. The bases are TGTGCCAGCAGCCAATCCATACAGGGGGCCGGGCAGCCCCAGCATTTT.